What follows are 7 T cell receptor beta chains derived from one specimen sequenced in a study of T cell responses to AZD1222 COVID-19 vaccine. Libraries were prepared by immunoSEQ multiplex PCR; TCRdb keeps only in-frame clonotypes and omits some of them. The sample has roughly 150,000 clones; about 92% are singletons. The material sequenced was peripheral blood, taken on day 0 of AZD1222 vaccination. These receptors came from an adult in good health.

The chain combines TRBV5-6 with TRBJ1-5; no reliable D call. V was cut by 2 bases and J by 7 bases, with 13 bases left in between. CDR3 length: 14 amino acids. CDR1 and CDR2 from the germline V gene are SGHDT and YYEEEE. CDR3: CASSLGGRLQPQHF. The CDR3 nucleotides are TGTGCCAGCAGCTTAGGAGGCCGCTTGCAGCCCCAGCATTTT.

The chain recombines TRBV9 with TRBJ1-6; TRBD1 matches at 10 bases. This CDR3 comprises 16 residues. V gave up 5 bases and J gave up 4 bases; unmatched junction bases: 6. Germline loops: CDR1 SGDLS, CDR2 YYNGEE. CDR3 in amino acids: CASSSTGGLYNSPLHF. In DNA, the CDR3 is TGTGCCAGCAGTTCGACAGGGGGCTTATATAATTCACCCCTCCACTTT.

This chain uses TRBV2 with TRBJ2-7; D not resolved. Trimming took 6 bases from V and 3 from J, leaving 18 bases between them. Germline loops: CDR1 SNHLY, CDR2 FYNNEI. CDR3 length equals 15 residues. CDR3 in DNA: TGTGCCAGCAGAGAAAGGGTAACCCTCTACTACGAGCAGTACTTC. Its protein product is CASRERVTLYYEQYF.

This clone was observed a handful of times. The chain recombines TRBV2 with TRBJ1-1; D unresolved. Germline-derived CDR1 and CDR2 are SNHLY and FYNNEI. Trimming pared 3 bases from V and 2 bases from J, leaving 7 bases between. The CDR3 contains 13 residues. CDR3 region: CASSELENTEAFF. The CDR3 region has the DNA TGTGCCAGCAGTGAGCTAGAAAACACTGAAGCTTTCTTT.

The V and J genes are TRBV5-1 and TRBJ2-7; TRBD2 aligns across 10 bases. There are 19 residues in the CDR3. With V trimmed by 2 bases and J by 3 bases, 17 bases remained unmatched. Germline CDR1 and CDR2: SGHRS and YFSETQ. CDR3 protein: CASSFPLSASGGRVYEQYF. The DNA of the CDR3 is TGCGCCAGCAGCTTCCCCTTGTCTGCTAGCGGGGGACGGGTCTACGAGCAGTACTTC.

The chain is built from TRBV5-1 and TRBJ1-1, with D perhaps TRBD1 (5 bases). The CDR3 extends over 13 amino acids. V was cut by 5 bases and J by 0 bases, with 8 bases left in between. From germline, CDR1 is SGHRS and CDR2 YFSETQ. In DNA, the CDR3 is TGCGCCAGCAGGACAGATATGAACACTGAAGCTTTCTTT. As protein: CASRTDMNTEAFF.

Here the CDR3 DNA reads TGTGCCAGCAGCCCAGGGACTAGCGGGAGGGTGGAGACCCAGTACTTC. This gives the protein CASSPGTSGRVETQYF. The chain employs TRBV11-2 and TRBJ2-5; 16 bases are shared with TRBD2. The CDR3 spans 16 residues. Germline CDR1 SGHAT, CDR2 FQNNGV. The V segment lost 5 bases and the J segment 5 bases; nucleotides outside the gene matches: 5.